This T cell receptor (beta chain) was identified during a study of cytomegalovirus exposure and HLA in healthy donors (dated 2017 in TCRdb). For the study in its entirety: An earlier analysis of 587 of the donors reported about 280 Gb of sequence data and 117 million unique TCR beta sequences obtained from approximately 180 million T cells. An early release that covered about 600 HLA-typed donors contained approximately 290 gigabases of sequencing data and 80 million or so unique TCR sequences. The genetic ancestry cluster associated with self-reported Caucasian donors included over 80% of the approximately 410 genotyped donors. The study aimed to test whether signatures of past pathogen exposure could be identified by cataloging public T cell receptors. The T cell repertoires of about 700 subjects were profiled by immunosequencing and related to cytomegalovirus serostatus. Along with the approximately 650-subject first cohort, a separate validation cohort of over 90 different subjects was used. To predict cytomegalovirus infection status, the study combined high-throughput TCR immunosequencing, statistical association of individual TCRs with disease status, and machine learning. To study patterns of TCR occurrence, a later analysis re-analyzed previously published TCR beta repertoires from 600 to 750 donors and added high-resolution HLA genotyping. Rather than using new phenotypic data, the later analysis identified candidate immune exposures from TCR beta sequences and from how often those sequences occurred across donors. To decide whether each TCR beta V gene segment behaved as functional or pseudogenic, an earlier analysis of fewer than 750 of the donors relied on high-throughput TCR beta sequencing. Donor age, sex, ethnicity and CMV serostatus were compiled together with the repertoire data. Genome-wide SNP genotypes for about three fifths of the roughly 670 donors were used in a later genetic analysis, which treated that subset as a discovery cohort. Every discovery cohort repertoire had been produced on one sequencing platform. HLA typing covered class I and class II loci at four-digit resolution. Typing coverage varied by locus: roughly 629-640 donors for A, B, C, DRB1 and DQB1; roughly 520 for DQA1; about 590 for DPA1; under 490 for DPB1. Because of strong linkage in the cohort, four or five DR-DQ haplotypes were treated as single units for association and clustering. Among 300 to 500 genotyped donors of the cohort, an average of around 240,000 unique TCR beta nucleotide sequences was sequenced per donor, of which roughly 17% were non-productive. The paper as a whole reports these results and caveats: Because counts were too low, roughly 18 rarely observed V segments, including chromosome 9 orphons, were left out of the earlier analysis of 587 of the donors. A cluster of highly shared sequence variants was judged likely to be a technical artifact of the sequencing pipeline. Only TCR beta chains were sequenced in this cohort, and the absence of alpha or paired-chain data limited detectable features. At a false discovery rate of 0.05, a later analysis linked 16,951 TCR beta sequences to specific HLA alleles. Some IMGT-functional V segments, including TRBV6-2 and TRBV6-3, could not be told apart with the 87-base-pair reads, so those segments were excluded. For the cohort, immune exposure information was limited to CMV serostatus. A few of the identified cytomegalovirus-associated TCR beta chains were confirmed in vitro to be specific for cytomegalovirus antigens. A later genetic analysis associated a missense DCLRE1C variant with V-gene and J-gene trimming of TCR beta chains, and an independent cohort replicated the association. The authors suggested that the approach could potentially be extended to other disease states and immunological phenotypes. When HLA alleles, especially DR and DQ, strongly co-occurred, attributing TCR associations to individual alleles was difficult. A further reported finding was that TCR beta sequences accurately predicted the HLA-A and HLA-B alleles for most subjects in the first cohort. According to a later analysis, parvovirus B19, influenza, CMV and Epstein-Barr virus appeared linked to several top co-occurrence clusters. The classifier was reported to diagnose cytomegalovirus status with high specificity and sensitivity in both the original and validation cohorts. A later analysis found that TCR association rates varied across HLA loci, with DRB1 alleles showing the most associated TCRs and HLA-C alleles the fewest. Presence/absence analyses assumed roughly uniform sequencing depth across donors, an assumption that may not hold. An earlier analysis of approximately 590 of the donors showed that most TCR beta V segments appeared in productive rearrangements either about 90% or about 30% of the time, which broadly matched IMGT annotations. Compared with equally common non-associated chains, HLA-associated TCR beta chains in a later analysis were more clonally expanded and had lower generation probabilities. According to a later analysis, most CMV-associated TCR beta chains appeared to be HLA-restricted, and the HLA associations seemed to be driven largely by CMV exposure. A total of 164 TCR beta chains were listed by the study as associated with cytomegalovirus. Correlated functional status among segregating V segments might reflect linkage disequilibrium, but an unknown experimental factor could not be ruled out. Compared with the 666-donor mean, donors in an Asian-associated ancestry cluster had fewer N-insertions in productive TCRs, according to a later genetic analysis. Because HLA typing was missing for some donors at each locus, association tests included only the typed subset. While some public TCRs were present in many individuals, most TCR sequences turned up only very rarely across donors.

With respect to this clone: Its antigen is not yet known. It has no much larger one-base neighbor in the sample; base qualities were not kept.

The cohort was made up of 650 to 700 healthy bone marrow donors. Cohort members were all nominally healthy when sampled, although unrecorded immune exposures were likely present. The donor tested CMV seropositive, placing the donor among the 290 or so seropositive members of the cohort. A peripheral blood sample was provided by each donor, and peripheral blood mononuclear cells were used for TCR beta sequencing. The Qiagen DNeasy Blood Extraction Kit was used to extract genomic DNA from the blood cell samples. To prepare the library, the immunoSEQ multiplex PCR assay was applied. A mixture of 60 forward primers for TCR Vbeta segments and 13 reverse primers for TCR Jbeta segments was used in the multiplex PCR. The CDR3 region of rearranged TCR beta genes was amplified from genomic DNA with a multiplex PCR assay. The Illumina HiSeq System was used to sequence the amplified TCR beta libraries as 87-base-pair reads. The authors' pipeline ran thus. A later analysis counted about 76 million unique TCR beta chains across the 600 to 850 repertoires, and around 9.9 million of these chains were shared by at least two donors. A nearest-neighbor algorithm error-corrected the raw reads and collapsed the reads into unique sequences, merging closely related sequences to remove PCR and sequencing errors. To assign V, D and J gene segments, CDR3 sequences were aligned to IMGT reference sequences. For a sequence to be retained, at least a six-nucleotide match to both a V gene segment and a J gene segment was required. A rearrangement was called productive if the CDR3 had no stop codons and remained in frame with V and J, and every other rearrangement was called non-productive. Following IMGT convention, CDR3 was defined as the stretch from the second conserved V-encoded cysteine up to the conserved J-encoded phenylalanine. The earlier analysis of about 530 of the donors excluded any sequence lacking an unambiguous match to a single V gene segment. An earlier analysis of approximately 590 of the donors classified V segments as functional when productive rearrangements were above 56.7% and as segregating when the standard deviation between donors was above 5%. A statistical classification framework was built for diagnosing cytomegalovirus status from the catalog of TCR beta chain sequences. In a later analysis, TCR nucleotide sequences were compared against IMGT/GENE-DB human TR gene sequences so that V and J genes could be assigned. A later analysis assigned CDR3 sequences and most-parsimonious VDJ recombination scenarios with the TCRdist pipeline. A later analysis defined each TCR beta chain by its CDR3 amino acid sequence plus V-gene family, and excluded reads lacking a unique V-gene family. In a later analysis, around 650 highly shared, low-generation-probability nucleotide sequences were removed to address suspected cross-contamination and a sequencing artifact. In a later analysis, a clonal expansion index was calculated for each public chain from normalized within-repertoire ranks of inferred template counts. In a later analysis, generation probabilities were computed using a VDJ recombination model fitted to out-of-frame rearrangements, and the results were checked against IGoR. In a later analysis, hypergeometric tests were used to score TCR-TCR, TCR-HLA and TCR-CMV co-occurrence, with a repertoire-size bias correction applied to TCR pairs. To estimate false discovery rates, a later analysis permuted the HLA or CMV assignments 20 times. In a later analysis, co-occurring TCRs were grouped with DBSCAN, and TCRdist sequence similarity was added when clustering was performed within HLA-allele-positive subsets. For co-occurrence clustering, repertoires with fewer than 30,000 or more than 120,000 public chains were excluded, along with roughly 5 repertoires with anomalous nucleotide sharing. TCRdb limited this immuneACCESS table to in-frame rearrangements with V and J called. A share of clones is missing; checked studies link under half to unresolved V genes, and the rest is unexplained. Clone size and V and J calls were adopted from that table, with D and trimming inferred from the DNA. The sample data list 170,000 or so clones, and about four fifths of these were observed just once. 1% of the sample lies in the top ten.

The CDR3 covers 15 residues, taking in both the cysteine and the phenylalanine. The CDR3 DNA has 45 bases and is translated from base 1. V gives up 4 bases and J gives up 7 bases, and the segment between their germline ends measures 18 bases. Looking up the germline V gene yields CDR1 SGDLS and CDR2 YYNGEE. Material: PBMCs. The chain joins TRBV9 to TRBJ1-5, with the D segment identity uncertain. The source is a woman aged 50 to 60 in good health and CMV-seropositive. The CDR3 has the sequence CASSTGGRTGQPQHF. The DNA reads TGTGCCAGCAGCACCGGAGGACGGACGGGCCAGCCCCAGCATTTT.